These 27 T cell receptor beta chains originate from one sample sequenced in a study of T cell responses to AZD1222 COVID-19 vaccine. Sequenced by immunoSEQ multiplex PCR; TCRdb stores in-frame clones only, minus some. The sample yields 150,000 to 200,000 clones, 85% to 95% seen once. Here the sequenced sample was peripheral blood, taken on day 0 of AZD1222 vaccination. Receptors were obtained from an adult in good health.

As DNA, the CDR3 is TGTGCCAGCAGCTTAATACGGGAGCCCGGGTACGAGCAGTACTTC. This gives the protein CASSLIREPGYEQYF. The chain recombines TRBV7-9 with TRBJ2-7, with a possible D match to TRBD2 (6 bases). Trimming took off 2 bases at V and 4 bases at J, with 15 bases between the two ends. The germline V gene encodes CDR1 SEHNR and CDR2 FQNEAQ (reference sequence). The CDR3 consists of 15 residues.

The rearrangement links TRBV28 to TRBJ2-7; TRBD1 or TRBD2 may be the D gene (5 bases each). Germline V gene data show CDR1 as MDHEN and CDR2 as SYDVKM. The CDR3 covers 14 residues. V was cut by 3 bases and J by 4 bases, with 13 bases left in between. CDR3 bases: TGTGCCAGCAGTTTCCGGCCAGGGACGTACGAGCAGTACTTC. Residues: CASSFRPGTYEQYF. Variable domain in full (rest from reference TRBV28 and TRBJ2-7): DVKVTQSSRYLVKRTGEKVFLECVQDMDHENMFWYRQDPGLGLRLIYFSYDVKMKEKGDIPEGYSVSREKKERFSLILESASTNQTSMYLCASSFRPGTYEQYFGPGTRLTVT.

The V gene is TRBV19, the J gene TRBJ2-3; D ambiguous. CDR1 is LNHDA and CDR2 is SQIVND in the germline V gene (reference sequence). The CDR3 extends over 14 amino acids. With 3 bases removed from V and 7 bases from J, the gap between germline ends came to 14 bases. The CDR3 nucleotides read TGTGCCAGTAGTATCCCGTTACGGCTGAATACGCAGTATTTT. Encoded protein: CASSIPLRLNTQYF.

In this sample, this clone turned up once. This chain uses TRBV12-3 or TRBV12-4 with TRBJ2-7; TRBD1 agrees at 7 bases. V shed 5 bases, J shed 12 bases, and the junction held 10 bases outside the gene matches. The CDR3 is 12 residues long. Written as DNA, the CDR3 is TGTGCCAGCAGTGGAACGACAGGGTGGAGGTACTTC. Residues: CASSGTTGWRYF.

This chain links TRBV6-2 or TRBV6-3 with TRBJ1-1, with unresolved D. CDR3 length: 15 residues. Germline V gene lookup returns CDR1 MNHEY and CDR2 SVGEGT. V shed 0 bases and J shed 4 bases, with 12 bases lying between them. As DNA, the CDR3 is TGTGCCAGCAGTTACTCGATTTTCGGCACCACTGAAGCTTTCTTT. Its translation is CASSYSIFGTTEAFF.

CDR3 sequence: CASSLGAGGDYGYTF. As DNA, the CDR3 is TGCGCCAGCAGCTTGGGCGCCGGAGGGGACTATGGCTACACCTTC. The rearrangement uses TRBV5-1 and TRBJ1-2, with D possibly matching TRBD1 (5 bases). In germline, CDR1 is SGHRS, CDR2 YFSETQ. This CDR3 is 15 amino acids long. The V gene lost 0 bases and the J gene lost 3 bases, with 12 bases spanning the gap.

This chain connects TRBV6-5 to TRBJ1-2, with 7 bases lining up with TRBD1. Germline CDR1 MNHEY, CDR2 SVGAGI. The J segment lost 2 bases and the V segment lost 5 bases, leaving 8 bases of the junction unmatched. This CDR3 is built from 15 residues. CDR3 residues: CASSNLGGQNYGYTF. CDR3 bases: TGTGCCAGCAGTAACCTAGGGGGCCAAAACTATGGCTACACCTTC.

The genes are TRBV18 and TRBJ2-4; TRBD1 matches 7 bases. Germline CDR1 is KGHSH and CDR2 is LQKENI. The CDR3 is made up of 13 amino acids. The trim removed 8 bases at V and 7 bases at J, leaving 8 bases unmatched. The CDR3 loop is CASRQGIENIQYF. CDR3 bases: TGTGCCAGCAGACAGGGAATAGAGAACATTCAGTACTTC.

This clone is a singleton in its sample. V is TRBV18 and J is TRBJ1-2; D gene uncertain. Trimming removed 3 bases from V and 5 bases from J, with 10 bases in between. Germline-derived CDR1 and CDR2 are KGHSH and LQKENI. CDR3 length equals 13 residues. Here the CDR3 reads CASSPYNSYGYTF. Here the CDR3 DNA reads TGTGCCAGCTCACCCTACAATAGTTATGGCTACACCTTC.

The chain couples TRBV6-5 to TRBJ2-1, with unresolved D. V was pared by 6 bases and J by 3 bases, with 15 bases between. This CDR3 is built from 15 residues. Germline CDR1 and CDR2: MNHEY and SVGAGI. CDR3 protein: CASSARADLYNEQFF. The CDR3 region has the DNA TGTGCCAGCAGCGCACGGGCGGACCTCTACAATGAGCAGTTCTTC.

V and J are TRBV6-6 and TRBJ1-2, with D unresolved. V shed 4 bases and J shed 4 bases, with 10 bases lying between them. The length of the CDR3 is 13 residues. Germline V gene data show CDR1 as MNHNY and CDR2 as SVGAGI (reference sequence). The DNA of the CDR3 is TGTGCCAGCAGTTTTGCACAACTCTATGGCTACACCTTC. This gives the protein CASSFAQLYGYTF.

The J gene is TRBJ1-2, the V gene TRBV10-3; tentatively, D is TRBD1 (5 bases). Germline assignment: CDR1 ENHRY and CDR2 SYGVKD. V lost 2 bases and J lost 3, with 10 bases in between. There are 14 residues in the CDR3. CDR3 sequence reads: CAISERGLDYGYTF. In DNA, the CDR3 is TGTGCCATCAGTGAGCGGGGACTTGACTATGGCTACACCTTC.

V and J are TRBV5-4 and TRBJ2-3; D is perhaps TRBD2 (6 bases). The V gene lost 3 bases and the J gene lost 5 bases, with 16 bases spanning the gap. The CDR3 extends over 15 amino acids. Per germline, CDR1 SGHNT and CDR2 YYREEE (reference sequence). CDR3 sequence reads: CASSSRLVRGDTQYF. Written as DNA, the CDR3 is TGTGCCAGCAGCTCCCGACTAGTTCGGGGAGATACGCAGTATTTT.

The J gene is TRBJ2-7, the V gene TRBV27, with 8 nucleotides matching TRBD1. J was trimmed by 3 bases and V by 10 bases; bases with no gene match: 5. CDR3 length: 12 residues. The V gene's germline CDR1 is MNHEY and CDR2 SMNVEV (reference sequence). This chain's CDR3 is CATQGAVYEQYF. The CDR3 DNA follows: TGTGCCACCCAGGGGGCCGTCTACGAGCAGTACTTC.

V is TRBV7-6 and J is TRBJ2-4; 9 bases fit TRBD2. V shed 1 base and J 0 bases; nucleotides not matched to a gene: 4. Germline V gene lookup returns CDR1 SGHVS and CDR2 FNYEAQ. CDR3 length equals 17 residues. The CDR3 is CASSLGGRAGAKNIQYF. CDR3 in DNA: TGTGCCAGCAGCTTAGGCGGGAGGGCCGGAGCCAAAAACATTCAGTACTTC.

V is TRBV6-2 or TRBV6-3 and J is TRBJ1-1; possibly TRBD1 for D (6 bases). The CDR3 runs to 16 residues. Trimming took off 1 base at V and 1 base at J, with 13 bases between the two ends. The germline V gene encodes CDR1 MNHEY and CDR2 SVGEGT. The CDR3 nucleotides read TGTGCCAGCAGTTACTTAACTTTCAGGGGGAACACTGAAGCTTTCTTT. Translating gives CASSYLTFRGNTEAFF.

The genes are TRBV6-6 and TRBJ2-1; D gene unclear. Germline assignment: CDR1 MNHNY and CDR2 SVGAGI (reference sequence). Trimming removed 6 bases from V and 4 bases from J, with 10 bases in between. This CDR3 is built from 13 residues. As DNA, the CDR3 is TGTGCCAGCAGCCCCAGAGATTACAATGAGCAGTTCTTC. It translates to CASSPRDYNEQFF.

The chain has TRBV10-3 and TRBJ2-1; 9 positions match TRBD2. J lost 6 bases, V lost 3 bases, and 12 bases had no gene match. The germline CDR1 and CDR2 sequences are ENHRY and SYGVKD. The CDR3 spans 17 residues. DNA of the CDR3: TGTGCCATCAGTGACCCCCCATTTGGCGGGGGGGCCAATGAGCAGTTCTTC. Protein: CAISDPPFGGGANEQFF.

V is TRBV5-5 and J is TRBJ1-3; D not certain. Trimming took off 8 bases at V and 0 bases at J, with 12 bases between the two ends. CDR3 length: 14 amino acids. The germline gives CDR1 SGHKS, CDR2 YYEKEE (reference sequence). This CDR3 is CASTRLNSGNTIYF. The CDR3 DNA reads as TGTGCCAGTACCCGACTAAACTCTGGAAACACCATATATTTT.

This chain links TRBV19 with TRBJ2-1; D remains unclear. The V gene lost 1 base and the J gene lost 4 bases, with 11 bases spanning the gap. Germline V gene sequence: CDR1 LNHDA, CDR2 SQIVND (reference sequence). The CDR3 contains 15 residues. In DNA, the CDR3 is TGTGCCAGTAGTATAGGGGTCGGTCAATACAATGAGCAGTTCTTC. As protein: CASSIGVGQYNEQFF.

V is TRBV11-2 and J is TRBJ1-1; possibly TRBD1 for D (6 bases). CDR3 length equals 15 residues. Germline CDR1 is SGHAT and CDR2 is FQNNGV. The V end was cut by 1 base, the J end by 5 bases, with 14 bases between. The DNA for the CDR3 is TGTGCCAGCAGCTTAGGTCCGGGGCAGGGGACTGAAGCTTTCTTT. Residues: CASSLGPGQGTEAFF.

A single count supports this clone. The chain uses TRBV4-1 and TRBJ2-4, with D possibly being TRBD1 or TRBD2 (5 bases each). This CDR3 has 15 amino acids. The germline V gene has CDR1 MGHRA and CDR2 YSYEKL. V lost 3 bases to trimming and J lost 0 bases, with 9 bases between them. The CDR3 loop is CASSHRGLAKNIQYF. Here the CDR3 DNA reads TGCGCCAGCAGCCACCGGGGCCTAGCCAAAAACATTCAGTACTTC.

The chain employs TRBV11-2 and TRBJ1-2; 7 positions match TRBD1. This CDR3 is 15 amino acids long. The V segment lost 0 bases and the J segment 5 bases; nucleotides outside the gene matches: 6. Per the germline V gene, CDR1 is SGHAT and CDR2 is FQNNGV. Written as DNA, the CDR3 is TGTGCCAGCAGCTTAGAAGGGACAGCAACTTATGGCTACACCTTC. Translated: CASSLEGTATYGYTF.

The chain carries TRBV27 and TRBJ2-7, with D unresolved. V was pared by 3 bases and J by 4 bases, with 19 bases between. This CDR3 region has 16 residues. Germline V gives CDR1 MNHEY, CDR2 SMNVEV (reference sequence). CDR3 amino acids: CASSFSVAYSTYEQYF. In nucleotides, the CDR3 is TGTGCCAGCAGTTTTTCAGTGGCCTACTCGACGTACGAGCAGTACTTC.

The V gene is TRBV2, the J gene TRBJ2-3; 9 positions match TRBD2. In germline, CDR1 is SNHLY, CDR2 FYNNEI. Trimming cost V 3 bases and J 4 bases; bases outside gene matches: 11. The CDR3 totals 17 residues. The CDR3 DNA reads as TGTGCCAGCAGTGACGCTGGGGGCGGGGGGGGCTCAGATACGCAGTATTTT. Its translation: CASSDAGGGGGSDTQYF. The full variable domain, rest sourced from reference TRBV2 and TRBJ2-3, is EPEVTQTPSHQVTQMGQEVILRCVPISNHLYFYWYRQILGQKVEFLVSFYNNEISEKSEIFDDQFSVERPDGSNFTLKIRSTKLEDSAMYFCASSDAGGGGGSDTQYFGPGTRLTVL.

The chain has TRBV13 and TRBJ1-6; no reliable D call. The V end lost 0 bases, the J end lost 7 bases, and 13 bases lay between the germline ends. The germline V gene encodes CDR1 PRHDT and CDR2 FYEKMQ (reference sequence). The CDR3 contains 16 residues. The CDR3 loop reads CASSLGLRGGNSPLHF. In DNA, the CDR3 is TGTGCCAGCAGCTTAGGGTTGCGAGGCGGGAATTCACCCCTCCACTTT.

This clone came up once. The genes are TRBV5-5 and TRBJ1-1; possibly TRBD1 for D (5 bases). The germline V gene encodes CDR1 SGHKS and CDR2 YYEKEE (reference sequence). With 0 bases removed from V and 5 bases from J, the gap between germline ends came to 8 bases. This CDR3 is 13 amino acids long. In DNA form, the CDR3 reads TGTGCCAGCAGCTTGGAGGGGCTTACTGAAGCTTTCTTT. Its protein is CASSLEGLTEAFF.